This is a list of T cell receptor beta chains from one sample in a study of Tregs in tolerant kidney transplant recipients. Only in-frame clones appear in the TCRdb table, and some are missing; sequencing was by immunoSEQ multiplex PCR. This sample yields 50,000 to 85,000 clones, of which 80% to 95% are seen a single time; about 10% belongs to the top ten. Here the sequenced sample was CD8+ T cells from blood, taken before the transplant. These receptors came from a human donor who received a combined kidney and bone marrow transplant. The CDR3 runs from the conserved cysteine through the conserved F or W. The D gene is left open where the match is weak. Not all rows give a size; the values are once, few, many and, for expanded clones, a class.

len	d_gene	v_gene	j_gene	abundance	CDR3nt	CDR3aa
15	NA	TRBV7-9	TRBJ1-2	NA	TGTGCCAGCAGCTTAGACGTCACTGCTAACTATGGCTACACCTTC	CASSLDVTANYGYTF
15	TRBD1	TRBV4-3	TRBJ2-4	once	TGCGCCAGCAGCCAAGTGACAGGGGGTAAGAACATTCAGTACTTC	CASSQVTGGKNIQYF
15	TRBD2	TRBV7-9	TRBJ2-7	NA	TGTGCCAGCAGCTTAAACCCTAGCGGGGTCTACGAGCAGTACTTC	CASSLNPSGVYEQYF
12	NA	TRBV6-1	TRBJ1-5	NA	TGTGCCAGCAGTGACCGGGGTCAGCCCCAGCATTTT	CASSDRGQPQHF
15	TRBD1	TRBV7-2	TRBJ1-2	once	TGTGCCAGCAGCTTAGAGGGGGCCCTTAACTATGGCTACACCTTC	CASSLEGALNYGYTF
13	NA	TRBV4-1	TRBJ1-2	NA	TGCGCCAGCAGCCAAGGGACAAGTTATGGCTACACCTTC	CASSQGTSYGYTF
14	TRBD1	TRBV13	TRBJ2-5	NA	TGTGCCAGCAGCCCGGGACAGGGTCTGGGAGAGCAGTACTTC	CASSPGQGLGEQYF
15	NA	TRBV27	TRBJ1-1	NA	TGTGCCAGCAGCCCCTACGACACCTTGAACACTGAAGCTTTCTTT	CASSPYDTLNTEAFF
13	TRBD1	TRBV6-5	TRBJ1-2	NA	TGTGCCAGCACCCCGGGACAGGGCCTAAGCTACACCTTC	CASTPGQGLSYTF
15	NA	TRBV11-2	TRBJ2-2	NA	TGTGCCAGCAGCTTAGTTGGCGGAGGGTTCGGGGAGCTGTTTTTT	CASSLVGGGFGELFF
12	TRBD2	TRBV5-6	TRBJ2-7	NA	TGTGCCAGCAGCCCCGGGACTAGCAGACAGTACTTC	CASSPGTSRQYF
14	TRBD1	TRBV12-5	TRBJ2-7	NA	TGTGCTAGTGGACCCGGGACAGGACCCTACGAGCAGTACTTC	CASGPGTGPYEQYF
18	TRBD2	TRBV19	TRBJ2-2	NA	TGTGCCAGTAGTACCGGACTAGCGGGAGTCGTCTCCACCGGGGAGCTGTTTTTT	CASSTGLAGVVSTGELFF
15	NA	TRBV5-1	TRBJ2-1	NA	TGCGCCAGCAGCTTGACGTCACTCATCTACAATGAGCAGTTCTTC	CASSLTSLIYNEQFF
16	NA	TRBV9	TRBJ2-5	NA	TGTGCCAGCAGCTCAACGCAGAAGACTGGCCAAGAGACCCAGTACTTC	CASSSTQKTGQETQYF
18	TRBD1	TRBV7-6	TRBJ1-2	NA	TGTGCCAGCAGCTTAGTGAGGGGGACAGGGCGTGTTAGAGGCGGCTACACCTTC	CASSLVRGTGRVRGGYTF
17	TRBD1	TRBV25-1	TRBJ1-4	NA	TGTGCCAGCAGTGAATTAAGGAGACAGGGGGCAGATGAAAAACTGTTTTTT	CASSELRRQGADEKLFF
16	TRBD1	TRBV29-1	TRBJ2-7	NA	TGCAGCGTTGAAGCCCCGGGACAGGGGGGTACCTACGAGCAGTACTTC	CSVEAPGQGGTYEQYF
15	NA	TRBV19	TRBJ1-1	NA	TGTGCCAGTAGTATAGACGGGGGGGTTAACACTGAAGCTTTCTTT	CASSIDGGVNTEAFF
12	NA	TRBV4-2	TRBJ2-1	NA	TGTGCCAGCAGCCCCGGAAGCGGCTGGGAGTTCTTC	CASSPGSGWEFF
13	NA	TRBV14	TRBJ2-2	once	TGTGCCAGCAGCCTCCCCCTCACCGGGGAGCTGTTTTTT	CASSLPLTGELFF
18	TRBD1	TRBV7-7	TRBJ2-2	NA	TGTGCCAGCAGCCCCGAGTGGACAGGGATGGGCGACACCGGGGAGCTGTTTTTT	CASSPEWTGMGDTGELFF
11	NA	TRBV28	TRBJ2-7	NA	TGTGCCAGCACCTTGATGGGGGCGCAGTACTTC	CASTLMGAQYF
16	NA	TRBV13	TRBJ2-5	NA	TGTGCCAGCAGCTTAGGGTTAGCGAGGTCCCAAGAGACCCAGTACTTC	CASSLGLARSQETQYF
15	TRBD1	TRBV7-8	TRBJ2-3	NA	TGTGCCAGCAGCTTAGAGGACAGGGGGAAAGATACGCAGTATTTT	CASSLEDRGKDTQYF
14	NA	TRBV28	TRBJ2-1	NA	TGTGCCAGCACCGAACAGGGAGTGGGCAATGAGCAGTTCTTC	CASTEQGVGNEQFF
16	TRBD1	TRBV5-5	TRBJ2-6	NA	TGTGCCAGCAGCTTCACAGGGGGCTCTGGGGCCAACGTCCTGACTTTC	CASSFTGGSGANVLTF
12	NA	TRBV25-1	TRBJ2-7	few	TGTGCCAGCAGTGAGTGGGGAGACGAGCAGTACTTC	CASSEWGDEQYF
16	TRBD1	TRBV6-6	TRBJ2-1	NA	TGTGCCAGCAGCTCTACCGCGGACAGGGGATACAATGAGCAGTTCTTC	CASSSTADRGYNEQFF
15	NA	TRBV9	TRBJ1-1	NA	TGTGCCAGCAGCCTCCCTCCGACAGGGAACACTGAAGCTTTCTTT	CASSLPPTGNTEAFF
16	NA	TRBV7-2	TRBJ2-3	NA	TGTGCCAGCAGCAAATTGGGGCCACCCCGCACAGATACGCAGTATTTT	CASSKLGPPRTDTQYF
17	TRBD1	TRBV5-6	TRBJ1-2	once	TGTGCCAGCAGCCAGACAGGGCCCCCGGTTGGTAACTATGGCTACACCTTC	CASSQTGPPVGNYGYTF
15	NA	TRBV28	TRBJ2-7	NA	TGTGCCAGCAGCCCGGCGCAGGGAGGATCCTACGAGCAGTACTTC	CASSPAQGGSYEQYF
15	TRBD2	TRBV28	TRBJ2-3	NA	TGTGCCAGCAGTTCGAGCGGGGGGCACACAGATACGCAGTATTTT	CASSSSGGHTDTQYF
16	NA	TRBV6-5	TRBJ1-4	NA	TGTGCCAGCAGTTTATACAATGGGGCCGGCGGTGAAAAACTGTTTTTT	CASSLYNGAGGEKLFF
16	TRBD1	TRBV4-2	TRBJ2-2	NA	TGTGCCAGCAGCCAAGAGGAGACAGGGTACACCGGGGAGCTGTTTTTT	CASSQEETGYTGELFF
17	TRBD1	TRBV28	TRBJ1-1	NA	TGTGCCAGCAGTTTCCACCTATTACAGGGGGCGAACACTGAAGCTTTCTTT	CASSFHLLQGANTEAFF
16	NA	TRBV28	TRBJ2-1	NA	TGTGCCAGTTCCTCAAGATGGGCATTACCCCTCCAGGAGCAGTTCTTC	CASSSRWALPLQEQFF
17	TRBD2	TRBV29-1	TRBJ2-3	NA	TGCAGCGTTGAAGTCCGCAAGCGGACTAGCTCGACAGATACGCAGTATTTT	CSVEVRKRTSSTDTQYF
16	TRBD1	TRBV5-6	TRBJ2-2	NA	TGTGCCAGCAGCTTGGCGGCGAGGGGGCCGGTCGGGGAGCTGTTTTTT	CASSLAARGPVGELFF
11	NA	TRBV7-8	TRBJ2-7	NA	TGTGCCAGCAGCTCAAACTACGAGCAGTACTTC	CASSSNYEQYF
13	TRBD2	TRBV7-9	TRBJ2-2	once	TGTGCCATCCGGGGGGACAACACCGGGGAGCTGTTTTTT	CAIRGDNTGELFF
13	TRBD1	TRBV7-2	TRBJ1-2	NA	TGTGCCAGCAGCTCCGACAGGGGGCTGAGCTACACCTTC	CASSSDRGLSYTF
10	TRBD2	TRBV19	TRBJ2-1	NA	TGTGCCAGTGGGAGGGGTGAGCAGTTCTTC	CASGRGEQFF
13	NA	TRBV5-6	TRBJ2-7	NA	TGTGCCAGCACCCCCGGGGGTGCTGGCGAGCAGTACTTC	CASTPGGAGEQYF
13	TRBD2	TRBV5-8	TRBJ2-1	NA	TGTGCCAGCAGCTTGTCTGGGGAGGGTGAGCAGTTCTTC	CASSLSGEGEQFF
15	TRBD1	TRBV5-6	TRBJ1-2	NA	TGTGCCAGCAGCTTGGAGGGGGCGGCTAACTATGGCTACACCTTC	CASSLEGAANYGYTF
12	TRBD2	TRBV7-9	TRBJ2-7	NA	TGTGCCAGCAGCTACGGGGGGTACGAGCAGTACTTC	CASSYGGYEQYF